The rows below give T cell receptor beta chains drawn from one sample of a study of shared clonotypes between healthy human individuals. The assay was immunoSEQ multiplex PCR, and TCRdb's table has in-frame clones only and misses some. Of some 2,000,000 clones detected, about 95% appear once; the ten largest clones hold roughly 1%. The sequenced sample was naive CD8+ T cells sorted from blood. The origin of the receptors is a man aged 18 to 29 in good health. The CDR3 runs from the conserved cysteine through the conserved F or W. Fields, in order: J gene, V gene, clone size, D gene, CDR3 protein, CDR3 DNA. A D gene is named only where the DNA matches it firmly. A clone size is listed for some rows: how often the clone was seen (once, few, many), or a class if it is expanded.

>TRBJ2-5|TRBV7-9|once|.
CASSLALLAQETQYF
TGTGCCAGCAGCTTAGCGCTACTGGCCCAAGAGACCCAGTACTTC
>TRBJ1-1|TRBV29-1|many|.
CSSSTVNTEAFF
TGCAGTAGTTCGACGGTGAACACTGAAGCTTTCTTT
>TRBJ2-7|TRBV4-1|.|TRBD1
CASSQVPDRIYEQYF
TGCGCCAGCAGCCAAGTCCCGGACAGGATCTACGAGCAGTACTTC
>TRBJ2-1|TRBV21-1|.|.
CASSLQGGMTYNEQFF
TGTGCCAGCAGCCTACAGGGTGGGATGACCTACAATGAGCAGTTCTTC
>TRBJ2-1|TRBV5-6|.|.
CASSAGYNEQFF
TGTGCCAGCAGCGCAGGGTACAATGAGCAGTTCTTC
>TRBJ2-5|TRBV5-4|.|TRBD2
CASRGGTSGRTSQETQYF
TGTGCCAGCAGGGGAGGGACTAGCGGGAGAACCTCCCAAGAGACCCAGTACTTC
>TRBJ1-1|TRBV12-5|.|TRBD1
CASAMGQGAYTEAFF
TGTGCTAGTGCCATGGGACAGGGGGCTTACACTGAAGCTTTCTTT
>TRBJ1-1|TRBV10-1|.|TRBD1
CASSEGGGEDEAFF
TGCGCCAGCAGTGAGGGAGGGGGCGAGGATGAAGCTTTCTTT
>TRBJ2-5|TRBV4-1|.|TRBD2
CASRGTSGAWGTQYF
TGCGCCAGCAGGGGGACTAGCGGGGCCTGGGGGACCCAGTACTTC
>TRBJ2-1|TRBV20-1|.|.
CSANYNEQFF
TGCAGTGCAAATTACAATGAGCAGTTCTTC
>TRBJ2-1|TRBV30|.|.
CAWSTHMDEQFF
TGTGCCTGGAGTACCCACATGGATGAGCAGTTCTTC
>TRBJ2-1|TRBV27|.|.
CASSLTGNNEQFF
TGTGCCAGCAGTTTAACAGGGAACAATGAGCAGTTCTTC
>TRBJ2-3|TRBV4-1|.|.
CASSPRAGTDTQYF
TGCGCCAGCAGCCCCCGGGCTGGCACAGATACGCAGTATTTT
>TRBJ1-1|TRBV27|.|.
CASGLLSTEAFF
TGTGCCAGCGGATTACTGTCCACTGAAGCTTTCTTT
>TRBJ2-2|TRBV29-1|.|TRBD1
CSVAGTGFDGELFF
TGCAGCGTGGCTGGGACAGGGTTCGACGGGGAGCTGTTTTTT
>TRBJ2-3|TRBV16|.|TRBD2
CASSQSTLAGGPSTDTQYF
TGTGCCAGCAGCCAATCGACACTAGCGGGGGGGCCGAGCACAGATACGCAGTATTTT
>TRBJ1-1|TRBV7-9|.|TRBD1
CASSLAGGGDTEAFF
TGTGCCAGCAGCTTAGCTGGAGGGGGCGACACTGAAGCTTTCTTT
>TRBJ2-2|TRBV9|.|.
CASSVDWTGELFF
TGTGCCAGCAGCGTAGATTGGACCGGGGAGCTGTTTTTT
>TRBJ2-1|TRBV7-9|.|.
CASSSDPWGYNEQFF
TGTGCCAGCAGCTCGGATCCTTGGGGCTACAATGAGCAGTTCTTC
>TRBJ2-3|TRBV7-8|.|TRBD2
CASTQRMAGGPSDTQYF
TGTGCCAGCACCCAAAGAATGGCGGGAGGGCCCTCAGATACGCAGTATTTT
>TRBJ2-7|TRBV4-2|.|TRBD1
CASSQDPSGGYEQYF
TGTGCCAGCAGCCAAGATCCATCAGGGGGCTACGAGCAGTACTTC
>TRBJ2-7|TRBV27|.|TRBD1
CASSFGQGYEQYF
TGTGCCAGCAGTTTCGGACAGGGCTACGAGCAGTACTTC
>TRBJ1-5|TRBV9|once|.
CASNEGVSNQPQHF
TGTGCCAGCAACGAAGGGGTAAGCAATCAGCCCCAGCATTTT
>TRBJ2-3|TRBV28|.|.
CASSSLSTSTDTQYF
TGTGCCAGCAGTTCTCTATCCACTAGCACAGATACGCAGTATTTT
>TRBJ2-1|TRBV18|.|TRBD2
CASSPPGLADNEQFF
TGTGCCAGCTCACCACCCGGACTAGCCGACAATGAGCAGTTCTTC
>TRBJ2-7|TRBV27|.|.
CASSLGGGTYEQYF
TGTGCCAGCAGTTTAGGCGGAGGAACCTACGAGCAGTACTTC
>TRBJ1-2|TRBV9|.|.
CASSLQGRPYTF
TGTGCCAGCAGCCTCCAGGGCAGACCTTACACCTTC
>TRBJ2-7|TRBV29-1|.|.
CSVELKGTYEQYF
TGCAGCGTTGAATTGAAGGGGACCTACGAGCAGTACTTC
>TRBJ1-5|TRBV23-1|.|TRBD1
CASSPRTGNQPQHF
TGCGCCAGCAGTCCTCGGACAGGGAACCAGCCCCAGCATTTT
>TRBJ1-2|TRBV5-6|.|TRBD1
CASSQTGRYGYTF
TGTGCCAGCAGCCAGACAGGGAGGTATGGCTACACCTTC
>TRBJ2-3|TRBV2|.|TRBD1
CASSQGVTETDTQYF
TGTGCCAGCAGTCAGGGGGTGACCGAAACAGATACGCAGTATTTT
>TRBJ1-4|TRBV28|.|.
CASSLDSTNEKLFF
TGTGCCAGCAGTTTGGACAGTACTAATGAAAAACTGTTTTTT
>TRBJ2-3|TRBV7-9|.|TRBD2
CASSPGGSGVLYDTQYF
TGTGCCAGCAGCCCCGGTGGCAGCGGGGTCCTTTACGATACGCAGTATTTT
>TRBJ2-1|TRBV20-1|.|.
CSAASDNEQFF
TGCAGTGCAGCGTCAGACAATGAGCAGTTCTTC
>TRBJ2-7|TRBV4-1|.|.
CASSQGWSTPAVGEQYF
TGCGCCAGCAGCCAAGGGTGGTCGACTCCTGCTGTGGGAGAGCAGTACTTC